The clone carrying this T cell receptor (beta chain) was counted only a few times. Its antigen remains unidentified. A quantitative 5'-RACE method, one with molecular barcodes, was used to make TCR beta libraries. MiXCR, run by TCRdb on the 5' RACE reads, gives a single entry per CDR3 protein. The table has about 250,000 distinct CDR3 sequences, 15% to 20% seen once. This sample stems from a study of CD8 T cells in ankylosing spondylitis. Findings and caveats of the study: Clones linked to the disease showed a CD8+ phenotype. They occurred at relatively low frequencies in peripheral blood. The authors reported significant enrichment of disease-linked clones in matched ankylosing spondylitis synovial fluid.

Sample: blood, either unsorted or a sorted T cell fraction (not recorded which). The TCR was taken from a male donor with ankylosing spondylitis or in good health (not recorded which).

The DNA for the CDR3 is TGTGCCAGCAGCGGGACAGGCTACAATGAGCAGTTCTTC. As protein: CASSGTGYNEQFF. The chain couples TRBV27 to TRBJ2-1; 8 bases line up with TRBD1. In germline, CDR1 is MNHEY, CDR2 SMNVEV (reference sequence). Germline trimming cut 6 bases from V and 3 bases from J; bases unmatched to any gene: 1. CDR3 length equals 13 residues.